The source of this T cell receptor (beta chain) is a study of CXCR3-negative and CXCR3-positive naive CD8 T cells. On the study more broadly: Each library held about 1.5 +/- 0.3 million TRB reads, some 130 million in total. Study-wide results and limits: Both naive subsets, CXCR3-negative and CXCR3-positive, displayed similar TRBV-TRBJ usage, unlike memory cells. Hydrophobicity of TRB CDR3s was greater in CXCR3-positive naive cells than in CXCR3-negative naive cells.

Naive CD8+ T cells carried a CD45RO-CCR7+CD27+CD95- phenotype. This clonotype is medium-sized (0.01 to 0.1%) by frequency. Its antigen remains unknown. All TRB cDNA libraries came from 5' RACE performed with UMI labels. TCRdb re-analyzed the 5' RACE reads; it lists each CDR3 protein once, without DNA. In total, the table holds several thousand distinct CDR3 sequences. Sequencing was performed on naive CXCR3+ CD8+ T cells from blood. Subset defined: CD45RO-CCR7+CD27+CD95- naive CD8+ T cells expressing CXCR3 (TNR3+). This receptor was taken from a human donor in good health. Some clones in this sample may be carry-over from other donors' samples.

CDR3 region: CASSYLAGGPLYNEQFF. The chain joins TRBV19 to TRBJ2-1; TCRdb outputs TRBD2, but without DNA this stays unchecked. From germline, CDR1 is LNHDA and CDR2 SQIVND (reference sequence). This CDR3 has 17 amino acids.